This T cell receptor (beta chain) was observed in a study of blood T cell repertoires in COVID-19. Study-level background: Sources were T cells, B-cell-depleted T cells, or PBMCs; the material itself was cDNA or gDNA.

The trim removed 6 bases at V and 4 bases at J, leaving 6 bases unmatched. CDR1 is SQVTM, CDR2 ANQGSEA, per germline. The CDR3 covers 13 residues. Only in-frame clones appear in the TCRdb table, and some are missing; sequencing was by immunoSEQ multiplex PCR. This table holds some 290,000 clones, roughly 90% found once. The genes are TRBV29-1 and TRBJ2-7; 10 bases align to TRBD1. Sequencing was performed on PBMCs or T cells enriched from blood (not recorded which). This TCR derives from a woman aged 30 to 39 who had recovered from COVID-19. As DNA, the CDR3 is TGCAGCGTCCGACAGGGGGCAGGTTACGAGCAGTACTTC. This encodes CSVRQGAGYEQYF.